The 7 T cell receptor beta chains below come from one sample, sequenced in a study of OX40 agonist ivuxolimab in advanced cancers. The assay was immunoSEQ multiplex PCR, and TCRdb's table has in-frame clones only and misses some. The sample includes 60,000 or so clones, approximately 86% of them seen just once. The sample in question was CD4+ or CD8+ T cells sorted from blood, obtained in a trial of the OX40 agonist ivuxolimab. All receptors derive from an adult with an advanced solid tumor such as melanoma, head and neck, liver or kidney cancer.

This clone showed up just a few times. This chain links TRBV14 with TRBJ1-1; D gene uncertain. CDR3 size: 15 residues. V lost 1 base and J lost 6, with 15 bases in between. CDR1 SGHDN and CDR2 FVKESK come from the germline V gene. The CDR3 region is CASSQGRRRRPEAFF. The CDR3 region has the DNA TGTGCCAGCAGCCAAGGAAGGAGACGAAGGCCTGAAGCTTTCTTT.

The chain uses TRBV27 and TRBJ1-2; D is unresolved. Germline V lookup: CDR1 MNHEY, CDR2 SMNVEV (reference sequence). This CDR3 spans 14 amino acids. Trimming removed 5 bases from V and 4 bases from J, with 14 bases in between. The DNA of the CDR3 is TGTGCCAGCAGTCCCACCGGTACACGCTATGGCTACACCTTC. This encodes CASSPTGTRYGYTF.

The CDR3 sequence is CASSWDSPNSNQPQHF. In DNA form, the CDR3 reads TGTGCCAGCAGTTGGGACAGCCCCAATAGCAATCAGCCCCAGCATTTT. V usage is TRBV2 and J usage is TRBJ1-5; 7 bases match TRBD1. J gave up 0 bases and V 5 bases, and 7 bases lay outside the gene matches. Germline V gene data show CDR1 as SNHLY and CDR2 as FYNNEI. The CDR3 consists of 16 residues.

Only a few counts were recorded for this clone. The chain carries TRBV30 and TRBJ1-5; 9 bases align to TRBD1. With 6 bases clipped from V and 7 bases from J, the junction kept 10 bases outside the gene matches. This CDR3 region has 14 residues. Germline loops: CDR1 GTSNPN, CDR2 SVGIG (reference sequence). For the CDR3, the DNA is TGTGCCTGTTCGGGACAGGGAAATCCCCAGCCCCAGCATTTT. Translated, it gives CACSGQGNPQPQHF.

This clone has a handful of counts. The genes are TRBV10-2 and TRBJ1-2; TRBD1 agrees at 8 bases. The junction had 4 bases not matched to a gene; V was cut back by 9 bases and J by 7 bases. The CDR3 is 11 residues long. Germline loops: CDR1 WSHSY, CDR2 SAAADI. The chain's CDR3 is CASGQGGGYTF. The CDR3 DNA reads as TGCGCCAGTGGACAGGGAGGTGGCTACACCTTC.

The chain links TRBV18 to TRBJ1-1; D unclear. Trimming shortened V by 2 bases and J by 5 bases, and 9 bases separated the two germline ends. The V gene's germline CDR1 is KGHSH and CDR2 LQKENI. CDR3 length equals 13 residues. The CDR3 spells CASSPNFRTEAFF. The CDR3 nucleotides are TGTGCCAGCTCACCAAACTTTCGTACTGAAGCTTTCTTT.

The CDR3 DNA is TGTGCCAGCAGCCTGTCGACGGGCAGGCGGAACAATCAGCCCCAGCATTTT. Translating gives CASSLSTGRRNNQPQHF. V usage is TRBV5-8 and J usage is TRBJ1-5; D is uncertain. The CDR3 spans 17 residues. Germline values: CDR1 SGHTS, CDR2 YDEGEE. V gave up 4 bases and J gave up 3 bases, with 20 bases separating them.